This passage covers 15 T cell receptor beta chains from one sample sequenced in a study of identical twins. One entry per CDR3 protein results from TCRdb running MiXCR on the 5' RACE reads. The data show hundreds of thousands of distinct CDR3 sequences, with more than 9% seen just once and around 1.5% held by the top ten. The same data also went into a second study, on yellow fever vaccine responses in identical twins.

Sequences were obtained from PBMCs. The receptors originated from a woman aged 18-30 years in good health.

This clonotype came up a few times. The rearrangement joins TRBV6-1 to TRBJ1-2, with a possible D match to TRBD1 (5 bases). This CDR3 has 14 amino acids. Deletions cut 5 bases from V and 5 bases from J, with 15 bases between. Germline loops: CDR1 MNHNS, CDR2 SASEGT. CDR3 nucleotide sequence: TGTGCCAGCAGTCCCTGGGAGGGGCGATATGGCTACACCTTC. Translation gives CASSPWEGRYGYTF.

V gene TRBV5-1 combines with J gene TRBJ2-4, with TRBD1 identical over 9 bases. V dropped 4 bases and J dropped 8; count of bases not matched to a gene: 10. Per the germline V gene, CDR1 is SGHRS and CDR2 is YFSETQ. This CDR3 is built from 15 residues. CDR3: CASSIGGTGSDIQYF. The CDR3 bases are TGCGCCAGCAGCATAGGAGGGACAGGGTCAGACATTCAGTACTTC.

This clonotype was seen repeatedly, ten times or more. This chain connects TRBV4-1 to TRBJ1-3, with D hard to call. The germline V gene has CDR1 MGHRA and CDR2 YSYEKL. The CDR3 is made up of 14 amino acids. Trimming cost V 1 base and J 6 bases, with 10 bases left between them. The CDR3 coding sequence is TGCGCCAGCAGCCAAGGCACCCTCTTAAACACCATATATTTT. Encoded protein: CASSQGTLLNTIYF.

Concerning this clonotype itself: A read error may be the cause here, since a much bigger clone is one base away. This sequence joins TRBV3-1 and TRBJ2-2; TRBD2 might be the D (5 bases). The CDR3 has 12 amino acids. The germline CDR1 and CDR2 sequences are LGHDT and YNNKEL (reference sequence). The CDR3 region has the DNA TGTGCCACCTTAAAAAACACCGGGGAGCCGTTTTTT. This encodes CATLKNTGEPFF.

This clonotype turned up a few times. This chain connects TRBV29-1 to TRBJ2-7; 7 bases are a match to TRBD2. The CDR3 spans 11 residues. V dropped 7 bases and J dropped 5; count of bases not matched to a gene: 5. Germline loops: CDR1 SQVTM, CDR2 ANQGSEA. CDR3 protein: CSGGGVHEQYF. CDR3 DNA: TGCAGCGGGGGAGGGGTTCACGAGCAGTACTTC.

In its sample, this clonotype was seen many times. The chain links TRBV5-5 to TRBJ2-1; 11 bases align to TRBD2. CDR1 and CDR2 from the germline V gene are SGHKS and YYEKEE (reference sequence). The CDR3 length is 15 residues. Losses at the gene ends were 4 bases for V and 5 bases for J; bases not matched to a gene: 5. The CDR3 loop reads CASSDLAGGHNEQFF. CDR3 DNA sequence: TGTGCCAGCAGCGACCTAGCGGGAGGTCACAATGAGCAGTTCTTC. Supplemented by reference TRBV5-5 and TRBJ2-1, the full variable domain reads DAGVTQSPTHLIKTRGQQVTLRCSPISGHKSVSWYQQVLGQGPQFIFQYYEKEERGRGNFPDRFSARQFPNYSSELNVNALLLGDSALYLCASSDLAGGHNEQFFGPGTRLTVL.

The chain recombines TRBV28 with TRBJ1-1; D is possibly TRBD1 (5 bases). In germline, CDR1 is MDHEN, CDR2 SYDVKM. The V and J ends lost 6 bases and 0 bases respectively, with 23 bases between them. This CDR3 is 18 amino acids long. The CDR3 protein is CASSPLGPKGWVNTEAFF. In DNA form, the CDR3 reads TGTGCCAGCAGCCCTCTGGGACCCAAGGGGTGGGTGAACACTGAAGCTTTCTTT.

The chain combines TRBV11-1 with TRBJ2-6; D call uncertain. The CDR3 consists of 18 residues. V was cut by 1 base and J by 0 bases, with 13 bases left in between. Germline CDR1 is SGHAT and CDR2 is FQDESV (reference sequence). The chain's CDR3 is CASSLGFRIRSGANVLTF. The CDR3 DNA follows: TGTGCCAGCAGCTTAGGGTTCAGGATCCGCTCTGGGGCCAACGTCCTGACTTTC.

The V and J genes are TRBV20-1 and TRBJ2-1, with D possibly being TRBD1 (7 bases). The germline V gene encodes CDR1 DFQATT and CDR2 SNEGSKA (reference sequence). V shed 6 bases and J shed 3 bases, with 18 bases lying between them. The CDR3 extends over 15 amino acids. CDR3 sequence reads: CSASGGSAYYNEQFF. CDR3 coding DNA: TGCAGTGCATCAGGGGGGAGCGCATACTACAATGAGCAGTTCTTC.

The chain links TRBV7-8 to TRBJ2-7; a weak D match, TRBD1 (6 bases). This CDR3 spans 15 amino acids. Deletions cut 1 base from V and 3 bases from J, with 13 bases between. Germline CDR1 SGHVS, CDR2 FQNEAQ. As DNA, the CDR3 is TGTGCCAGCAGCTTAGGTCCAGGGGAGTACTACGAGCAGTACGTC. Protein sequence: CASSLGPGEYYEQYV.

This clonotype came up a few times. The gene calls are TRBV16 and TRBJ2-7, with 8 bases identical to TRBD2. The germline gives CDR1 KGHSY, CDR2 FQNENV. Germline trimming cut 4 bases from V and 4 bases from J; bases unmatched to any gene: 12. The CDR3 has 16 residues. CDR3 in amino acids: CASSRKGLGTSYEQYF. In DNA form, the CDR3 reads TGTGCCAGCAGCCGAAAGGGACTAGGAACCTCGTACGAGCAGTACTTC.

This clonotype was seen many times. This chain uses TRBV10-3 with TRBJ2-1; 7 nucleotides line up with TRBD2. With V trimmed by 3 bases and J by 8 bases, 13 bases remained unmatched. Germline CDR1 and CDR2: ENHRY and SYGVKD. The CDR3 is 16 residues long. The CDR3 sequence is CAISEVRTSFTDEQFF. The CDR3, as DNA: TGTGCCATCAGTGAAGTCAGGACTAGTTTTACCGATGAGCAGTTCTTC.

In this sample, this clonotype turned up a few times. The chain couples TRBV12-3 or TRBV12-4 to TRBJ2-1; 9 bases fit TRBD2. V gave up 1 base and J gave up 9 bases; unmatched junction bases: 10. The CDR3 is made up of 16 amino acids. The CDR3 is CASSLGGGRATGEQFF. Written as DNA, the CDR3 is TGTGCCAGCAGTTTAGGGGGCGGGAGGGCTACCGGTGAGCAGTTCTTC.

This clonotype was seen only a few times. This chain joins TRBV20-1 and TRBJ1-3, with D uncertain. The CDR3 contains 15 residues. The germline CDR1 and CDR2 sequences are DFQATT and SNEGSKA (reference sequence). V was trimmed by 2 bases and J by 0 bases, leaving 11 bases between them. The CDR3 region has the DNA TGCAGTGCTAGAACAGACCCACGCTCTGGAAACACCATATATTTT. Translated, it gives CSARTDPRSGNTIYF.

V is TRBV5-1 and J is TRBJ1-2; TRBD1 might be the D (5 bases). Germline assignment: CDR1 SGHRS and CDR2 YFSETQ. The CDR3 has 15 amino acids. The V and J ends lost 0 bases and 2 bases respectively, with 11 bases between them. CDR3 amino acids: CASSLDGRENYGYTF. CDR3 DNA sequence: TGCGCCAGCAGCTTGGACGGCAGGGAAAACTATGGCTACACCTTC.